These 12 T cell receptor beta chains came from one sample sequenced in a study of blood T cell repertoires in COVID-19. Assay: immunoSEQ multiplex PCR; the TCRdb copy retains only in-frame clones and omits some. This sample has a few hundred thousand clones, with nearly 90% found just once. The sequenced material came from PBMCs or T cells enriched from blood (not recorded which). The receptors were gathered from a woman aged 30 to 39 who had recovered from COVID-19.

V and J are TRBV7-8 and TRBJ1-1; 7 bases agree with TRBD1. J lost 1 base, V lost 5 bases, and 10 bases had no gene match. Germline V gene sequence: CDR1 SGHVS, CDR2 FQNEAQ. This CDR3 is 16 amino acids long. The CDR3 loop reads CASSISPGQKNTEAFF. CDR3 DNA: TGTGCCAGCAGCATCAGCCCGGGACAGAAGAACACTGAAGCTTTCTTT.

V usage is TRBV19 and J usage is TRBJ2-3, with TRBD1 matching 8 bases. CDR3 length equals 17 residues. Germline CDR1 reads LNHDA; CDR2 reads SQIVND (reference sequence). V lost 0 bases, J lost 6 bases, and 11 bases stayed unmatched. In DNA, the CDR3 is TGTGCCAGTAGTATAGAGGGCAGGGGGCTCTTTTCGGATACGCAGTATTTT. It is translated as CASSIEGRGLFSDTQYF.

The chain employs TRBV7-9 and TRBJ1-1; TRBD1 agrees at 10 bases. Looked up from germline, CDR1 is SEHNR and CDR2 is FQNEAQ (reference sequence). The junction had 13 bases not matched to a gene; V was cut back by 5 bases and J by 4 bases. The CDR3 length is 17 residues. The CDR3 sequence: CASSPVPGQGRVTEAFF. The CDR3 DNA follows: TGTGCCAGCAGCCCTGTCCCGGGACAGGGGAGAGTCACTGAAGCTTTCTTT.

The chain recombines TRBV3-1 (or the pseudogene TRBV3-2) with TRBJ1-6, with D perhaps matching TRBD1 (5 bases). CDR1 is LGHDT and CDR2 is YNNKEL in the germline V gene (reference sequence). Deletions cut 3 bases from V and 8 bases from J, with 14 bases between. CDR3 size: 15 residues. In nucleotides, the CDR3 is TGTGCCAGCAGCCAGCTTGGGCAGGGATATTCACCCCTCCACTTT. Its protein is CASSQLGQGYSPLHF.

The chain uses TRBV6-5 and TRBJ1-5; 9 nucleotides match TRBD1. There are 15 residues in the CDR3. Germline V lookup: CDR1 MNHEY, CDR2 SVGAGI. The J segment lost 3 bases and the V segment lost 6 bases, leaving 6 bases of the junction unmatched. The CDR3 DNA reads TGTGCCAGCAGAACCGGGACAGGGAACAATCAGCCCCAGCATTTT. This translates into CASRTGTGNNQPQHF.

The chain joins TRBV19 to TRBJ1-5, with 8 bases aligning to TRBD1. V lost 6 bases to trimming and J lost 4 bases; unmatched junction nucleotides: 11. The CDR3 totals 16 residues. CDR1 is LNHDA, CDR2 SQIVND, per germline (reference sequence). CDR3 amino acids: CASRGDRIGSNQPQHF. CDR3 coding DNA: TGTGCCAGTAGGGGGGACAGGATCGGATCTAATCAGCCCCAGCATTTT.

The chain carries TRBV11-2 and TRBJ2-1, with a tentative D call TRBD1 (5 bases). CDR3 length: 15 amino acids. Germline CDR1 SGHAT, CDR2 FQNNGV. Trimming took 3 bases from V and 7 from J, leaving 16 bases between them. The CDR3: CASSFNRAKGNEQFF. The DNA of the CDR3 is TGTGCCAGCAGCTTCAATCGGGCGAAGGGGAATGAGCAGTTCTTC.

This chain joins TRBV21-1 and TRBJ2-3; TRBD1, the table's D call, lacks a check against the DNA. TRBV21-1 is reported as a pseudogene. The CDR3 has 13 residues. CDR3 in amino acids: CAMWTGLTDTQYF. The DNA for the CDR3 is TGTGCCATGTGGACAGGGCTCACAGATACGCAGTATTTT.

This clone was counted between two and nine times. The chain has TRBV7-9 and TRBJ1-6; tentatively, D is TRBD1 (5 bases). The CDR3 extends over 15 amino acids. Trimming removed 5 bases from V and 5 bases from J, with 13 bases in between. CDR1 and CDR2 (germline): SEHNR, FQNEAQ (reference sequence). CDR3 DNA: TGTGCCAGCAGCCTCGTGGGGCAGAATAATTCACCCCTCCACTTT. It encodes CASSLVGQNNSPLHF.

This chain connects TRBV27 to TRBJ1-2, with unresolved D. Trimming shortened V by 0 bases and J by 4 bases, and 12 bases separated the two germline ends. Germline V gene data show CDR1 as MNHEY and CDR2 as SMNVEV (reference sequence). The CDR3 sequence is 15 residues long. CDR3 DNA sequence: TGTGCCAGCAGTTTATCTTCGAGGTATGGCTATGGCTACACCTTC. This sequence encodes CASSLSSRYGYGYTF.

The chain recombines TRBV30 with TRBJ2-7, with TRBD2 matching 9 bases. Germline lookup yields CDR1 GTSNPN and CDR2 SVGIG (reference sequence). The CDR3 is made up of 17 amino acids. V lost 1 base and J lost 3; bases outside the gene matches: 13. For the CDR3, the DNA is TGTGCCTGGAGTGCAGGGCTAGCGGGGAGATCCCTCTACGAGCAGTACTTC. This encodes CAWSAGLAGRSLYEQYF. Supplemented by reference TRBV30 and TRBJ2-7, the full variable domain reads SQTIHQWPATLVQPVGSPLSLECTVEGTSNPNLYWYRQAAGRGLQLLFYSVGIGQISSEVPQNLSASRPQDRQFILSSKKLLLSDSGFYLCAWSAGLAGRSLYEQYFGPGTRLTVT.

A word on this clone: Other DNA variants within this sample encode the same CDR3. This chain uses TRBV30 with TRBJ1-3, with D unclear. V was trimmed by 2 bases and J by 0 bases, leaving 5 bases between them. Looked up from germline, CDR1 is GTSNPN and CDR2 is SVGIG (reference sequence). This CDR3 is built from 13 residues. The CDR3 reads CAWSLSSGNTIYF. CDR3 nucleotide sequence: TGTGCCTGGAGTTTGAGCTCTGGAAACACCATATATTTT.